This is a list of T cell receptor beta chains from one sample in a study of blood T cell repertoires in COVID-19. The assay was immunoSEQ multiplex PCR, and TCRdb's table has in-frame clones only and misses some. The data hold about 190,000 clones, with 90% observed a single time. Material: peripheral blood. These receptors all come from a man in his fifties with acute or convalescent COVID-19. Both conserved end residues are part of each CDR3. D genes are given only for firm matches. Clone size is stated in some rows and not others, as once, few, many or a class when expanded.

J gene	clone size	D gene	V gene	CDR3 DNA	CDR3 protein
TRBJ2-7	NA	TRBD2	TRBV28	TGTGCCAGCAGTTTTACTAGCGGGAGGCGTGGGGAGCAGTACTTC	CASSFTSGRRGEQYF
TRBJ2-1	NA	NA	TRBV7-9	TGTGCCAGCAGCGACAAAGGAAGCGGAGGACCTATTTGGGAGCAGTTCTTC	CASSDKGSGGPIWEQFF
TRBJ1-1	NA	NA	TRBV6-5	TGTGCCAGCACCCAGGCAGGGGTCACTGAAGCTTTCTTT	CASTQAGVTEAFF
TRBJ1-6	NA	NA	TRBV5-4	TGTGCCAGCAGCTCCTTAGGGGATTCACCCCTCCACTTT	CASSSLGDSPLHF
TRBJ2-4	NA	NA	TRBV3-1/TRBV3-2	TGTGCCAGCAGCCAAGATCTGGCTGCCCAAAACATTCAGTACTTC	CASSQDLAAQNIQYF
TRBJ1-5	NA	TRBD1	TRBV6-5	TGTGCCAGCAGTAGCGACAGGGGAAATCAGCCCCAGCATTTT	CASSSDRGNQPQHF
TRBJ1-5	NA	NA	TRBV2	TGTGCCAGCAGGGGAGGACGGAACAATCAGCCCCAGCATTTT	CASRGGRNNQPQHF
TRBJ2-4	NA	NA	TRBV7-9	TGTGCCAGCAGCTTCGGGACTTATGGAAACATTCAGTACTTC	CASSFGTYGNIQYF
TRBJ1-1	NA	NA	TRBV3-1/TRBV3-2	TGTGCCAGCAGACTTAGGGGTCTCCGTGAAGCTTTCTTT	CASRLRGLREAFF
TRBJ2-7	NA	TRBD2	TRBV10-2	TGCGCCAGCAGTGAGGGGGGTCTTGGACTAGCGCCATCCTACGAGCAGTACTTC	CASSEGGLGLAPSYEQYF
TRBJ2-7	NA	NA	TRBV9	TGTGCCAGCAGCGTAGGAGGTTTGTTCGGGGACGAGCAGTACTTC	CASSVGGLFGDEQYF
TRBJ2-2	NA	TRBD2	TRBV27	TGTGCCAGCACCTCTAGCGGGAGCGGGACCGGGGAGCTGTTTTTT	CASTSSGSGTGELFF
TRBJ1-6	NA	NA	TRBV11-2	TGTGCCAGCAGCCCACGGACAGCTATTAGCTCCTATAATTCACCCCTCCACTTT	CASSPRTAISSYNSPLHF
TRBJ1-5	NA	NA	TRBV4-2	TGTGCCAGCAGCCAAGTAAGGGGGAATAGCAATCAGCCCCAGCATTTT	CASSQVRGNSNQPQHF
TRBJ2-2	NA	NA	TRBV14	TGTGCCAGCAGCCAAGAGGGTCGGGACTCGACAATTGGCACCGGGGAGCTGTTTTTT	CASSQEGRDSTIGTGELFF
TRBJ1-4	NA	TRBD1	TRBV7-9	TGTGCCAGCAGCTCGGGACAGGGTAATGAAAAACTGTTTTTT	CASSSGQGNEKLFF
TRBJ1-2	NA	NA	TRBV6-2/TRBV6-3	TGTGCCAGCAGTTACGCTAGAGCTGCTAACTATGGCTACACCTTC	CASSYARAANYGYTF
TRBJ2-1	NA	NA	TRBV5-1	TGCGCCAGCAGCCCCGGACAAGAATACAATGAGCAGTTCTTC	CASSPGQEYNEQFF
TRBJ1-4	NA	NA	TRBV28	TGTGCCAGCAGTTTGAATGTGCGGAATGAAAAACTGTTTTTT	CASSLNVRNEKLFF
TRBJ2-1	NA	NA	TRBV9	TGTGCCAGCAGCGTGGCCCCGGAGGACTGGAGTGAGCAGTTCTTC	CASSVAPEDWSEQFF
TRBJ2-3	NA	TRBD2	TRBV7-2	TGTGCCAGCAGCTTAGTAGCGGGAGGGAGAGATACGCAGTATTTT	CASSLVAGGRDTQYF
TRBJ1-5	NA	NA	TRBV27	TGTGCCAGCAGTTTTGGGGCAACAGGGAATCAGCCCCAGCATTTT	CASSFGATGNQPQHF
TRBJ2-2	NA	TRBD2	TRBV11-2	TGTGCCAGCAGCTTAGCGGGGGGGCCAATCACCGGGGAGCTGTTTTTT	CASSLAGGPITGELFF
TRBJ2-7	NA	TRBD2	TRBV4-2	TGTGCCAGCAGCCAGGCGCTTAGCGGGAAAGGTTCCTACGAGCAGTACTTC	CASSQALSGKGSYEQYF
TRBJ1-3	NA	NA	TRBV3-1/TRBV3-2	TGTGCCAGCAGCCAAGATAGGAGGGGCTCTGGAAACACCATATATTTT	CASSQDRRGSGNTIYF
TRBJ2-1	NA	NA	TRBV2	TGTGCCAGCAGTGAAGCAGTACTAAATTACAATGAGCAGTTCTTC	CASSEAVLNYNEQFF
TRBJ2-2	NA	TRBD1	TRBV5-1	TGCGCCAGCAGCCTTGGACAGGGGGTCTCCGGGGAGCTGTTTTTT	CASSLGQGVSGELFF
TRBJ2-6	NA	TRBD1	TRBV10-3	TGTGCCATCAGTGTTGGACAGGGGGCGCCAGGGGCCAACGTCCTGACTTTC	CAISVGQGAPGANVLTF
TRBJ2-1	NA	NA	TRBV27	TGTGCCAGCAGTTCCCGCCTGCGGGGTAATGAGCAGTTCTTC	CASSSRLRGNEQFF
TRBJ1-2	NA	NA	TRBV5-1	TGCGCCAGCAGCTTGTCGGGTACTAACTATGGCTACACCTTC	CASSLSGTNYGYTF
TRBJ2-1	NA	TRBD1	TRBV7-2	TGTGCCAGCAGGACAGGGGCCTACAATGAGCAGTTCTTC	CASRTGAYNEQFF
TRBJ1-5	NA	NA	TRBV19	TGTGCCAGTAGTATCCGCCGGGCGGGCGGCAATCAGCCCCAGCATTTT	CASSIRRAGGNQPQHF
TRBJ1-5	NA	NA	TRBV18	TGTGCCAGCTCACCAACTACCAACGGTGGGGGGGGTCAGCCCCAGCATTTT	CASSPTTNGGGGQPQHF
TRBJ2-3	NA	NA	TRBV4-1	TGCGCCAGCAGCCAAGTCCAGTTAACAGATACGCAGTATTTT	CASSQVQLTDTQYF
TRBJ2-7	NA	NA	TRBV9	TGTGCCAGCAGCGTATCGGCTAGCGAAAGCCCATCTCCAGCCTACGAGCAGTACTTC	CASSVSASESPSPAYEQYF
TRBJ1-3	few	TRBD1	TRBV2	TGTGCCAGCAGTGAACAGGGGGCTTACACCATATATTTT	CASSEQGAYTIYF
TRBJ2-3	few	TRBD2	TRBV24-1	TGTGCCACCAGTGCTACCGGGAGGGATACGCAGTATTTT	CATSATGRDTQYF
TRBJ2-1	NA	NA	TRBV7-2	TGTGCCAGCAGCTTAGCCACAGGTCACTACAATGAGCAGTTCTTC	CASSLATGHYNEQFF
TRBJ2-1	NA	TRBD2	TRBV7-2	TGTGCCAGCAGCCCGCGAAGCGGGGCTGAGCAGTTCTTC	CASSPRSGAEQFF
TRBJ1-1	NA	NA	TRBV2	TGTGCCAGCAGCGAGGTTGGCACTGAAGCTTTCTTT	CASSEVGTEAFF
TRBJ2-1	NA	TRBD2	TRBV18	TGTGCCAGCTCAGGGACTAGCAGTCGTCAGGGCAATGAGCAGTTCTTC	CASSGTSSRQGNEQFF
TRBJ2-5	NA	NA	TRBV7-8	TGTGCCAGCAGCTTGGGGCACCAAGAGACCCAGTACTTC	CASSLGHQETQYF
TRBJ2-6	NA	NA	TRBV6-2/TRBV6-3	TGTGCCAGCAGTTACAACAGAGCTGGGGCCAACGTCCTGACTTTC	CASSYNRAGANVLTF